This record looks at one T cell receptor beta chain sequence and its context. No antigen is known for it. This record comes from a study of cytomegalovirus exposure and HLA in healthy donors. Study conclusions and caveats: A later analysis reportedly found fewer N-insertions in an Asian-associated ancestry cluster than the approximately 700-donor mean. It is likely that the observed cluster of highly shared sequence variants was a sequencing artifact.

The study ran its PCR with 60 Vbeta and 13 Jbeta primers. Libraries were prepared by immunoSEQ multiplex PCR; TCRdb keeps only in-frame clonotypes and omits some of them. The sample consists of over 150,000 clones, around 77% of them appearing once. The V end was cut by 5 bases, the J end by 0 bases, with 13 bases between. CDR1 is SGHTA, CDR2 FQGNSA, per germline. CDR3 size: 15 residues. The chain uses TRBV7-2 and TRBJ1-1; no clear D gene. The material sequenced was PBMCs. The source of this sequence is a woman under 40 in good health and CMV-seronegative. The CDR3 DNA sequence: TGTGCCAGCAGCGTAGTCCACTTGATGAACACTGAAGCTTTCTTT. It is translated as CASSVVHLMNTEAFF.